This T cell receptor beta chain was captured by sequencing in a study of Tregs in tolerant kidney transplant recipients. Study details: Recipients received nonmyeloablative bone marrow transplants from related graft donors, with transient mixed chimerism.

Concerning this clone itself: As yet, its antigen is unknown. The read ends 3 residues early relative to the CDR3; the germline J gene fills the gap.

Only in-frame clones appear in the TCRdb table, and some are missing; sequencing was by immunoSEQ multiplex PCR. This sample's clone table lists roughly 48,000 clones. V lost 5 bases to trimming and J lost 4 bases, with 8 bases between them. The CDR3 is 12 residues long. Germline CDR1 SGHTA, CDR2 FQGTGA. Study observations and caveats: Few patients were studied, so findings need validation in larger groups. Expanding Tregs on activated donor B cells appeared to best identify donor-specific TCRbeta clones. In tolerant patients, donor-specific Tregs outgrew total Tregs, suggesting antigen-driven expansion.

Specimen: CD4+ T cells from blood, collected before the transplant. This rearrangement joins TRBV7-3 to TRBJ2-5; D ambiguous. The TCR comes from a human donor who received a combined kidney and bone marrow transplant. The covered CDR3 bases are TGTGCCAGCAGCCCAACGGGAGAGACC. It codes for CASSPTGET. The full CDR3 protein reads CASSPTGETQYF.